One sample yielded the 3 T cell receptor beta chains listed below, sequenced in a study of blood T cell repertoires in COVID-19. Method: immunoSEQ multiplex PCR; TCRdb's copy keeps in-frame clones and lacks some. The sample carries hundreds of thousands of clones, roughly 91% recorded once. The sequencing sample was made of PBMCs or T cells enriched from blood (not recorded which). These receptors all come from a woman aged 25 to 45 who had recovered from COVID-19.

CDR3 residues: CASSAYGYTF. The CDR3 nucleotides read TGTGCCAGCAGTGCGTATGGCTACACCTTC. The chain combines TRBV28 with TRBJ1-2; D is unclear. Germline CDR1 reads MDHEN; CDR2 reads SYDVKM. V lost 5 bases, J lost 5 bases, and 3 bases lay in between. CDR3 length: 10 residues.

V usage is TRBV6-2 or TRBV6-3 and J usage is TRBJ2-7, with D maybe TRBD2 (5 bases). Germline loops: CDR1 MNHEY, CDR2 SVGEGT. Between the trimmed V and J ends, which lost 2 bases and 7 bases, there was a span of 15 bases. There are 14 residues in the CDR3. As DNA, the CDR3 is TGTGCCAGCAGTTACGACGGGATAAAGCGGGAGCAGTACTTC. Protein: CASSYDGIKREQYF.

This chain connects TRBV19 to TRBJ1-1; TRBD1 aligns across 8 bases. Trimming at V came to 4 bases and at J to 1 base, leaving 17 bases not matched to a gene. This CDR3 contains 19 residues. In germline, CDR1 is LNHDA, CDR2 SQIVND (reference sequence). CDR3 DNA sequence: TGTGCCAGTAGTAAGGCGGACAGGGAGTACGTAGATCGGAACACTGAAGCTTTCTTT. Protein product: CASSKADREYVDRNTEAFF.